A single sample gave rise to the 23 T cell receptor beta chains below, sequenced in a study of regulatory T cells in long-lasting Graves disease. Construction of the TCR beta libraries employed iRepertoire HTBI primers in conjunction with Arm-PCR of CDR3 regions. TCRdb re-analysed the multiplex PCR reads in MiXCR, keeping a single row per CDR3 protein. The table lists about 470,000 distinct CDR3 sequences, 20% to 25% of them singletons. Documented time point: persistent/refractory GD, antithyroid drugs over 5 years with positive TRAb. There was RNA extracted from PBMCs, and the TCR library was made from it. This specimen was peripheral blood mononuclear cells (PBMCs), taken when the disease was refractory, from a patient treated with antithyroid drugs. The receptor set was obtained from a female donor with Graves disease.

Many counts were recorded for this clonotype. The chain employs TRBV28 and TRBJ1-1; D not resolved. Germline V gene data show CDR1 as MDHEN and CDR2 as SYDVKM. The CDR3 sequence is 18 residues long. Trimming took off 3 bases at V and 1 base at J, with 21 bases between the two ends. The CDR3 DNA is TGTGCCAGCAGTTTGGGGTGGGCGGCCACTCTCACGAACACTGAAGCTTTCTTT. This gives the protein CASSLGWAATLTNTEAFF. The whole variable domain, filled in from reference TRBV28 and TRBJ1-1, reads DVKVTQSSRYLVKRTGEKVFLECVQDMDHENMFWYRQDPGLGLRLIYFSYDVKMKEKGDIPEGYSVSREKKERFSLILESASTNQTSMYLCASSLGWAATLTNTEAFFGQGTRLTVV.

The rearrangement links TRBV6-2 or TRBV6-3 to TRBJ1-2; D is unclear. The V end lost 4 bases, the J end lost 4 bases, and 13 bases lay between the germline ends. Germline V gives CDR1 MNHEY, CDR2 SVGEGT. The CDR3 sequence is 14 residues long. DNA of the CDR3: TGTGCCAGCAGTTTAAATACAGAGACCTATGGCTACACCTTC. It specifies CASSLNTETYGYTF.

This chain connects TRBV5-5 to TRBJ2-1; 7 bases are shared with TRBD1. The CDR3 is 14 amino acids. V trimming: 7 bases; J trimming: 4 bases; junction bases outside the gene matches: 8. Germline CDR1 is SGHKS and CDR2 is YYEKEE (reference sequence). CDR3: CASGPWTGYNEQFF. CDR3 in DNA: TGTGCCAGCGGCCCGTGGACAGGTTACAATGAGCAGTTCTTC.

This clonotype was detected many times. CDR3 coding DNA: TGTGCCAGCAGCTTATATCTTAACTTAGAAGAGACCCAGTACTTC. It encodes CASSLYLNLEETQYF. The chain recombines TRBV7-2 with TRBJ2-5; D is unclear. From germline, CDR1 is SGHTA and CDR2 FQGNSA. The CDR3 length is 15 residues. Trimming removed 2 bases from V and 3 bases from J, with 13 bases in between. Drawing the rest from reference TRBV7-2 and TRBJ2-5, the complete variable domain is GAGVSQSPSNKVTEKGKDVELRCDPISGHTALYWYRQSLGQGLEFLIYFQGNSAPDKSGLPSDRFSAERTGGSVSTLTIQRTQQEDSAVYLCASSLYLNLEETQYFGPGTRLLVL.

This clonotype was detected many times. V gene TRBV15 combines with J gene TRBJ2-5; D gene uncertain. Germline V gene sequence: CDR1 LNHNV, CDR2 YYDKDF (reference sequence). The V end was cut by 0 bases, the J end by 5 bases, with 4 bases between. The CDR3 is 12 amino acids. The CDR3 bases are TGTGCCACCAGCAGAGACCGGGAGACCCAGTACTTC. Amino acid sequence: CATSRDRETQYF.

This clonotype was seen a few times. In DNA, the CDR3 is TGTGCCAGCAGTCCCAAGGGGGTACCCTACGAGCAGTACTTC. It specifies CASSPKGVPYEQYF. This chain joins TRBV27 and TRBJ2-7; TRBD1 is a possible D gene (6 bases). Germline V gene data show CDR1 as MNHEY and CDR2 as SMNVEV (reference sequence). Trimming cost V 5 bases and J 2 bases, with 13 bases left between them. The CDR3 runs to 14 residues.

This clonotype was counted only a few times. This sequence joins TRBV4-2 and TRBJ1-2; a weak D match, TRBD1 (5 bases). The CDR3 sequence is 16 residues long. Deletions cut 0 bases from V and 6 bases from J, with 17 bases between. Per the germline V gene, CDR1 is LGHNA and CDR2 is YNFKEQ. The CDR3 DNA sequence: TGTGCCAGCAGCCAAGATAGGGCAGGGCGTGATGATGGCTACACCTTC. It codes for CASSQDRAGRDDGYTF.

At least ten counts were recorded for this clonotype. This chain's CDR3 is CASTPGQGRYEQYF. The CDR3 nucleotides read TGTGCCAGCACCCCGGGACAGGGGCGGTACGAGCAGTACTTC. This chain uses TRBV28 with TRBJ2-7; 10 positions agree with TRBD1. Germline V gives CDR1 MDHEN, CDR2 SYDVKM. This CDR3 is built from 14 residues. Trimming at V came to 7 bases and at J to 4 bases, leaving 7 bases not matched to a gene.

Turning to this clonotype: A much more abundant neighbour one base away suggests this may be a read error. The V call is TRBV6-2 or TRBV6-3, the J call TRBJ2-7; D not certain. The V gene's germline CDR1 is MNHEY and CDR2 SVGEGT. Trimming took 5 bases from V and 6 from J, leaving 17 bases between them. CDR3 size: 14 residues. Written as DNA, the CDR3 is TGTGCCAGCAGTGAACCCGGCCCACCAGTCGAGCAGTACTTC. This sequence encodes CASSEPGPPVEQYF.

Many counts were recorded for this clonotype. This chain connects TRBV7-9 to TRBJ2-5; 13 positions match TRBD2. Unmatched junction bases numbered 8, after V lost 5 bases and J lost 5 bases. Germline CDR1 reads SEHNR; CDR2 reads FQNEAQ (reference sequence). This CDR3 is 16 amino acids long. The CDR3 protein is CASSGTSGRAAETQYF. The CDR3 coding sequence is TGTGCCAGCAGCGGAACTAGCGGGAGGGCCGCGGAGACCCAGTACTTC.

A word on this clonotype: Given a much more abundant clone one base away, this may be a read error. The chain joins TRBV28 to TRBJ1-1; tentatively, D is TRBD1 (5 bases). The CDR3 is 15 amino acids. Germline V gene data show CDR1 as MDHEN and CDR2 as SYDVKM. V lost 5 bases and J lost 2, with 15 bases in between. The CDR3 spells CASSDSDISNTEAFF. The CDR3 region has the DNA TGTGCCAGCAGTGATTCGGACATCTCAAACACTGAAGCTTTCTTT.

CDR3 sequence reads: CASSYNGAETQYF. The CDR3 DNA follows: TGTGCCAGCAGTTACAACGGGGCCGAGACCCAGTACTTC. The chain couples TRBV6-5 to TRBJ2-5; D is perhaps TRBD1 or TRBD2 (5 bases each). V lost 2 bases and J 5 bases, leaving 9 bases between the germline ends. CDR3 length: 13 amino acids. CDR1 is MNHEY and CDR2 is SVGAGI in the germline V gene.

In this sample, this clonotype turned up many times. This sequence joins TRBV6-5 and TRBJ1-4; 7 bases are a match to TRBD1. The V gene's germline CDR1 is MNHEY and CDR2 SVGAGI. The CDR3 runs 20 residues. J gave up 1 base and V 2 bases, and 16 bases lay outside the gene matches. The CDR3 DNA reads TGTGCCAGCAGTTACCCGACCTGGACAGGTCGTCCTGAAACTAATGAAAAACTGTTTTTT. It encodes CASSYPTWTGRPETNEKLFF.

The chain combines TRBV10-1 with TRBJ2-7; D remains ambiguous. Trimming took off 0 bases at V and 3 bases at J, with 6 bases between the two ends. Germline CDR1 reads WNHNN; CDR2 reads SYGVQD (reference sequence). The CDR3 has 13 residues. CDR3 amino acids: CASSESNGYEQYF. DNA for the CDR3: TGCGCCAGCAGTGAGTCAAACGGCTACGAGCAGTACTTC.

Notes on this clonotype: This is likely an artifact of a read error, given a far larger clone one base away. The gene calls are TRBV11-2 and TRBJ2-7; tentative D call: TRBD2 (7 bases). The germline CDR1 and CDR2 sequences are SGHAT and FQNNGV. The length of the CDR3 is 14 residues. V was pared by 5 bases and J by 7 bases, with 18 bases between. CDR3 coding DNA: TGTGCCAGCAGCACCTGGGGGGGCCTGAATGAGCAGTACTTC. Translation gives CASSTWGGLNEQYF.

This chain links TRBV20-1 with TRBJ1-2; 9 nucleotides match TRBD1. CDR1 is DFQATT and CDR2 is SNEGSKA in the germline V gene (reference sequence). CDR3 size: 14 residues. Trimming removed 5 bases from V and 6 bases from J; junction bases left unmatched: 10. The CDR3 nucleotides are TGCAGTGCTCAATCCCGGAGGGACAGGGATGGCTACACCTTC. Its translation is CSAQSRRDRDGYTF.

The DNA of the CDR3 is TGCGCCAGCAGCCAGATAGTCTTGGGCGTCCACGAGCAGTACTTC. Residues: CASSQIVLGVHEQYF. The gene calls are TRBV4-1 and TRBJ2-7; D uncertain. Trimming stripped 3 bases from V and 5 bases from J, with 17 bases between. CDR3 length equals 15 residues. Germline assignment: CDR1 MGHRA and CDR2 YSYEKL.

This chain connects TRBV4-2 to TRBJ1-4; D is unclear. Germline V gene sequence: CDR1 LGHNA, CDR2 YNFKEQ. Deletions cut 3 bases from V and 2 bases from J, with 13 bases between. This CDR3 has 16 residues. The CDR3 region is CASSHILPGTNEKLFF. The CDR3 region has the DNA TGTGCCAGCAGCCATATACTGCCCGGGACTAATGAAAAACTGTTTTTT.

The chain couples TRBV9 to TRBJ2-2; D not resolved. CDR1 SGDLS and CDR2 YYNGEE come from the germline V gene. CDR3 length: 12 residues. Trimming took off 3 bases at V and 7 bases at J, with 7 bases between the two ends. In nucleotides, the CDR3 is TGTGCCAGCAGCGCCCATCTCGGGGAGCTGTTTTTT. Amino acids: CASSAHLGELFF.

Comments on this clonotype: It may be a read error: a sequence one base away is much more abundant. The V and J genes are TRBV11-2 and TRBJ1-4; D is unresolved. Germline CDR1 reads SGHAT; CDR2 reads FQNNGV. The CDR3 length is 13 residues. In nucleotides, the CDR3 is TGTGCCAGCAGCTTAGACCTTGGTGAAAACCTGTTTTTT. Encoded protein: CASSLDLGENLFF. Variable domain in full (rest from reference TRBV11-2 and TRBJ1-4): EAGVAQSPRYKIIEKRQSVAFWCNPISGHATLYWYQQILGQGPKLLIQFQNNGVVDDSQLPKDRFSAERLKGVDSTLKIQPAKLEDSAVYLCASSLDLGENLFFGSGTQLSVL.

This sequence joins TRBV12-3 or TRBV12-4 and TRBJ2-3; TRBD2 aligns across 10 bases. The junction had 5 bases not matched to a gene; V was cut back by 5 bases and J by 0 bases. The CDR3 has 16 residues. The CDR3 nucleotides are TGTGCCAGCAGTGACGGACTAGCGGCTAGCACAGATACGCAGTATTTT. Encoded protein: CASSDGLAASTDTQYF.

This clonotype was recorded many times. The chain has TRBV20-1 and TRBJ1-1; 8 positions agree with TRBD1. The CDR3 is 15 residues long. Germline CDR1 reads DFQATT; CDR2 reads SNEGSKA (reference sequence). Trimming removed 4 bases from V and 5 bases from J; junction bases left unmatched: 12. The CDR3 sequence: CSAIRHGQGWTEAFF. The CDR3 nucleotides are TGCAGTGCTATACGACACGGACAGGGATGGACTGAAGCTTTCTTT.

In its sample, this clonotype was seen a few times. The chain has TRBV19 and TRBJ1-1, with a weak D call TRBD1 (6 bases). Germline V gives CDR1 LNHDA, CDR2 SQIVND (reference sequence). V lost 6 bases to trimming and J lost 5 bases, with 13 bases between them. The CDR3 extends over 13 amino acids. Here the CDR3 DNA reads TGTGCCAGTAGGCTAAACAGGGAAACTGAAGCTTTCTTT. As protein: CASRLNRETEAFF.